The present T cell receptor (beta chain) was sequenced within a study of cytomegalovirus exposure and HLA in healthy donors. Points from the study as a whole: Among donors in an Asian-associated ancestry cluster, a later analysis reportedly found fewer N-insertions than the roughly 650-donor mean. TCR beta chain V- and J-gene trimming was linked, in a later analysis, to a missense variant in DCLRE1C. In a later analysis, HLA-associated beta chains showed higher expansion and lower generation probabilities than comparable chains.

Trimming removed 0 bases from V and 5 bases from J, with 7 bases in between. The CDR3 extends over 13 amino acids. The germline V gene encodes CDR1 GTSNPN and CDR2 SVGIG (reference sequence). About this clone itself: The target antigen is unknown.

PCR involved 60 Vbeta and 13 Jbeta primers. The data were produced by immunoSEQ multiplex PCR, yet TCRdb's version contains in-frame clones alone and is incomplete. The sample records roughly 120,000 clones, roughly 80% being singletons. This chain joins TRBV30 and TRBJ2-2; D gene ambiguous. Material for sequencing was PBMCs. This sequence originates from a male donor in good health and CMV-seronegative. The CDR3 reads CAWSVTRTGELFF. Written as DNA, the CDR3 is TGTGCCTGGAGTGTCACGAGGACCGGGGAGCTGTTTTTT.